This passage covers 30 T cell receptor beta chains from one sample sequenced in a study. Via MiXCR, TCRdb re-called the 5' RACE reads, giving one row per CDR3 protein. The sample consists of about 6,400 distinct CDR3 sequences, more than 50% of them appearing once. The sample consisted of tumor-infiltrating memory CD4+ T cells sorted from the breast tumor. Subset denoted: memory CD4+ T cells, CD4+CD45RO+CD25-. The receptors were sampled from a female donor with breast cancer.

The chain couples TRBV5-1 to TRBJ2-1, with a tentative D call TRBD2 (6 bases). Germline V gene sequence: CDR1 SGHRS, CDR2 YFSETQ. V gave up 3 bases and J gave up 4 bases, with 14 bases separating them. The CDR3 is 15 residues long. CDR3 sequence: CASSSTSISYNEQFF. The CDR3 bases are TGCGCCAGCAGCTCGACTAGTATCTCGTACAATGAGCAGTTCTTC.

The chain carries TRBV12-3 or TRBV12-4 and TRBJ2-1; D not resolved. V was trimmed by 0 bases and J by 5 bases, leaving 5 bases between them. The CDR3 consists of 13 residues. CDR3 protein: CASSLAQNNEQFF. The CDR3 coding sequence is TGTGCCAGCAGTTTAGCGCAGAACAATGAGCAGTTCTTC.

This clonotype rates as medium-sized. For the CDR3, the DNA is TGCAGCGTTGTAAGGGGGAGCTCCTACGAGCAGTACTTC. Its protein product is CSVVRGSSYEQYF. V gene TRBV29-1 combines with J gene TRBJ2-7; D might be TRBD1 (6 bases). Trimming stripped 4 bases from V and 0 bases from J, with 10 bases between. The CDR3 runs 13 residues. The germline CDR1 and CDR2 sequences are SQVTM and ANQGSEA.

A remark on this clonotype: A much larger clone is a single base away; this may be a read error. This chain joins TRBV5-1 and TRBJ2-1; a weak D match, TRBD2 (5 bases). This CDR3 is built from 17 residues. Trimming shortened V by 0 bases and J by 7 bases, and 20 bases separated the two germline ends. The germline V gene has CDR1 SGHRS and CDR2 YFSETQ. CDR3 DNA sequence: TGCGCCAGCAGCTTGGCTTCTAGCCCAGAGGTTCCTAATGAGCAGTTCTTC. Amino acids: CASSLASSPEVPNEQFF.

As concerns this clonotype: No conserved phenylalanine or tryptophan is present at the end of the CDR3, so a read error is the likely explanation. CDR3 in amino acids: CASSPRQGRTYEQYI. The CDR3 DNA follows: TGTGCCAGCAGTCCTAGACAGGGGCGCACCTACGAGCAGTACATC. This rearrangement joins TRBV12-3 or TRBV12-4 to TRBJ2-7, with TRBD1 matching 8 bases. This CDR3 has 15 amino acids. After removal of 5 bases from V and 2 bases from J, the junction contained 8 bases not matched to a gene.

V gene TRBV5-1 combines with J gene TRBJ2-4, with D tentatively TRBD2 (5 bases). Germline CDR1 is SGHRS and CDR2 is YFSETQ. The CDR3 covers 15 residues. V was trimmed by 0 bases and J by 6 bases, leaving 13 bases between them. The CDR3, as DNA: TGCGCCAGCAGCTTGGCTAACTCCGAGGGAAACATTCAGTACTTC. Translation gives CASSLANSEGNIQYF.

The chain uses TRBV10-3 and TRBJ1-2; possible D gene TRBD1, 5 bases. V lost 3 bases, J lost 3 bases, and 17 bases lay in between. The CDR3 spans 16 residues. The germline V gene encodes CDR1 ENHRY and CDR2 SYGVKD. This CDR3 reads CAISDVWDDSDYGYTF. CDR3 DNA sequence: TGTGCCATCAGTGACGTCTGGGACGACAGTGACTATGGCTACACCTTC.

In its sample, this clonotype was seen a few times. V and J are TRBV20-1 and TRBJ1-1; weak D call: TRBD1 (5 bases). Per the germline V gene, CDR1 is DFQATT and CDR2 is SNEGSKA (reference sequence). V lost 3 bases and J lost 3, with 20 bases in between. The CDR3 length is 16 residues. The CDR3: CSASFRQGSLDTEAFF. CDR3 DNA: TGCAGTGCTAGTTTCAGGCAGGGCTCGTTGGACACTGAAGCTTTCTTT.

The chain carries TRBV15 and TRBJ1-6; D unresolved. Trimming removed 0 bases at V and 11 bases at J, with 14 bases between. The CDR3 is made up of 15 amino acids. Looked up from germline, CDR1 is LNHNV and CDR2 is YYDKDF (reference sequence). Here the CDR3 reads CATSRDFPDRAPLHF. The CDR3 coding sequence is TGTGCCACCAGCAGAGATTTCCCGGACCGAGCACCCCTCCACTTT.

This clonotype was seen a few times. In DNA form, the CDR3 reads TGCGCCAGCAGCTTGGGAACGGGACAGGGGGTCTCAGGGACCCAGTACTTC. This sequence encodes CASSLGTGQGVSGTQYF. J is TRBJ2-5 and V is TRBV5-1, with 11 positions matching TRBD1. CDR1 is SGHRS and CDR2 is YFSETQ in the germline V gene. The junction had 11 bases not matched to a gene; V was cut back by 0 bases and J by 7 bases. This CDR3 contains 17 residues.

The rearrangement links TRBV7-8 to TRBJ1-6; D unclear. The CDR3 loop spans 12 amino acids. V was trimmed by 9 bases and J by 7 bases, leaving 10 bases between them. Per the germline V gene, CDR1 is SGHVS and CDR2 is FQNEAQ. The CDR3 DNA reads TGTGCCAGTTCGTATGGGAATTCACCCCTCCACTTT. Translated, it gives CASSYGNSPLHF.

The rearrangement links TRBV28 to TRBJ2-5; TRBD1 aligns across 10 bases. With 7 bases clipped from V and 8 bases from J, the junction kept 10 bases outside the gene matches. Germline assignment: CDR1 MDHEN and CDR2 SYDVKM. CDR3 length: 14 residues. CDR3 region: CASNSPGQGTTQYF. The CDR3, as DNA: TGTGCCAGCAACAGTCCGGGACAGGGGACTACCCAGTACTTC. The full variable domain, rest sourced from reference TRBV28 and TRBJ2-5, is DVKVTQSSRYLVKRTGEKVFLECVQDMDHENMFWYRQDPGLGLRLIYFSYDVKMKEKGDIPEGYSVSREKKERFSLILESASTNQTSMYLCASNSPGQGTTQYFGPGTRLLVL.

This chain connects TRBV12-3 or TRBV12-4 to TRBJ2-7, with 8 bases matching TRBD1. The CDR3 sequence is 15 residues long. V gave up 6 bases and J gave up 3 bases; unmatched junction bases: 10. The CDR3 spells CASSLGQANLYEQYF. Written as DNA, the CDR3 is TGTGCCAGCAGCCTGGGACAGGCAAACCTCTACGAGCAGTACTTC.

This sequence joins TRBV5-1 and TRBJ2-1; 9 nucleotides match TRBD2. CDR3 length: 15 residues. V shed 4 bases, J shed 5 bases, and the junction held 7 bases outside the gene matches. CDR1 and CDR2 from the germline V gene are SGHRS and YFSETQ. The CDR3 DNA reads as TGCGCCAGCAGCAGGGCAGCGGGAGGACACAATGAGCAGTTCTTC. It specifies CASSRAAGGHNEQFF. Full variable domain (remainder filled in from reference TRBV5-1 and TRBJ2-1): KAGVTQTPRYLIKTRGQQVTLSCSPISGHRSVSWYQQTPGQGLQFLFEYFSETQRNKGNFPGRFSGRQFSNSRSEMNVSTLELGDSALYLCASSRAAGGHNEQFFGPGTRLTVL.

V usage is TRBV15 and J usage is TRBJ2-7; 9 nucleotides match TRBD1. The V gene end was trimmed by 3 bases and the J gene end by 7 bases; junction bases not matched to a gene: 10. Germline values: CDR1 LNHNV, CDR2 YYDKDF (reference sequence). The CDR3 contains 15 residues. The DNA of the CDR3 is TGTGCCACCAGCAGGGGGGACAGGGCGTGGAGGGAGCAGTACTTC. Amino acid sequence: CATSRGDRAWREQYF.

The gene calls are TRBV12-3 or TRBV12-4 and TRBJ1-2; D is uncertain. CDR3 length: 13 residues. V gave up 3 bases and J gave up 4 bases, with 9 bases separating them. The CDR3 protein is CASSFQSIYGYTF. The CDR3 DNA reads as TGTGCCAGCAGTTTCCAGTCGATCTATGGCTACACCTTC.

This clonotype was observed a handful of times. The J gene is TRBJ2-3, the V gene TRBV5-1, with a possible D match to TRBD1 (5 bases). Germline V gene data show CDR1 as SGHRS and CDR2 as YFSETQ. The CDR3 is 14 residues long. V shed 5 bases and J shed 2 bases, with 12 bases lying between them. The DNA of the CDR3 is TGCGCCAGCAGTCCGCGGACACTCACAGATACGCAGTATTTT. Protein sequence: CASSPRTLTDTQYF.

This clonotype has just a few counts. The V call is TRBV7-7, the J call TRBJ2-5; D might be TRBD1 or TRBD2, each matching 5 bases. Germline V gene lookup returns CDR1 SSHAT and CDR2 FNYEAQ (reference sequence). The CDR3 loop spans 14 amino acids. The CDR3 DNA is TGTGCTAGCGCGCAGGGATTTGATGGAGAGACCCAGTACTTC. Protein: CASAQGFDGETQYF.

The rearrangement links TRBV29-1 to TRBJ1-1, with 9 bases fitting TRBD1. The CDR3 is 13 amino acids. The V gene end was trimmed by 5 bases and the J gene end by 10 bases; junction bases not matched to a gene: 11. Germline V gene sequence: CDR1 SQVTM, CDR2 ANQGSEA. The CDR3 here is CSVRAGTGIGAFF. The CDR3 DNA reads TGCAGCGTTAGAGCCGGGACAGGGATCGGAGCTTTCTTT.

This clonotype was counted a few times. The chain recombines TRBV11-2 with TRBJ1-6; D not resolved. Trimming removed 5 bases at V and 3 bases at J, with 5 bases between. Germline-derived CDR1 and CDR2 are SGHAT and FQNNGV. The CDR3 spans 13 residues. CDR3 in DNA: TGTGCCAGCAGCCCCAGCTATAATTCACCCCTCCACTTT. Translation: CASSPSYNSPLHF.

The gene calls are TRBV27 and TRBJ2-7; D not resolved. Germline loops: CDR1 MNHEY, CDR2 SMNVEV (reference sequence). The CDR3 has 13 residues. V was trimmed by 4 bases and J by 5 bases, leaving 12 bases between them. CDR3 sequence: CASSSRQINEQYF. The CDR3 DNA reads as TGTGCCAGCAGTTCCCGACAAATCAACGAGCAGTACTTC.

This chain joins TRBV11-3 and TRBJ2-5, with D possibly matching TRBD1 (5 bases). Germline loops: CDR1 SGHNT, CDR2 YENEEA. CDR3 length equals 15 residues. The V gene lost 2 bases and the J gene lost 5 bases, with 15 bases spanning the gap. CDR3 DNA sequence: TGTGCCAGCAGCTTAAGCAGGGTTGTCGGGGAGACCCAGTACTTC. Its protein product is CASSLSRVVGETQYF.

The table lists this clonotype with a few counts. The V call is TRBV12-3 or TRBV12-4, the J call TRBJ2-1, with TRBD1 matching 8 bases. Trimming cost V 2 bases and J 8 bases; bases outside gene matches: 2. The CDR3 has 13 residues. The CDR3 DNA sequence: TGTGCCAGCAGTTTAAGGGACAGGTATGAGCAGTTCTTC. It yields the protein CASSLRDRYEQFF.

This clonotype has more than one count but fewer than ten. This chain connects TRBV3-1 to TRBJ1-2; 7 nucleotides align to TRBD1. Germline assignment: CDR1 LGHDT and CDR2 YNNKEL (reference sequence). Trimming cost V 4 bases and J 8 bases; bases outside gene matches: 7. The CDR3 extends over 13 amino acids. The CDR3 DNA reads as TGTGCCAGCAGCCGTCTCACAGGGGACGGCTACACCTTC. Protein: CASSRLTGDGYTF.

With regard to this clonotype: A read error may produce the germline difference seen at one junction end. This chain joins TRBV10-1 and TRBJ1-1; D remains ambiguous. CDR1 WNHNN and CDR2 SYGVQD come from the germline V gene (reference sequence). This CDR3 has 13 residues. CDR3 bases: TGCGCCAGCAGGAAGGACTTGAACACTGAAGCCTTCTTT. Its translation is CASRKDLNTEAFF.

This clonotype has only a few counts. The chain links TRBV5-1 to TRBJ2-5; the D is unclear. This CDR3 spans 11 amino acids. CDR1 and CDR2 from the germline V gene are SGHRS and YFSETQ. Trimming stripped 5 bases from V and 3 bases from J, with 5 bases between. In nucleotides, the CDR3 is TGCGCCAGCAGAGCCGAAGAGACCCAGTACTTC. Protein product: CASRAEETQYF. Full variable domain (remainder filled in from reference TRBV5-1 and TRBJ2-5): KAGVTQTPRYLIKTRGQQVTLSCSPISGHRSVSWYQQTPGQGLQFLFEYFSETQRNKGNFPGRFSGRQFSNSRSEMNVSTLELGDSALYLCASRAEETQYFGPGTRLLVL.

This sequence joins TRBV12-3 or TRBV12-4 and TRBJ1-5, with 9 bases lining up with TRBD1. With 3 bases clipped from V and 4 bases from J, the junction kept 4 bases outside the gene matches. The CDR3 has 15 residues. CDR3 region: CASSLGTGWNQPQHF. DNA for the CDR3: TGTGCCAGCAGTTTGGGGACAGGGTGGAATCAGCCCCAGCATTTT.

The chain combines TRBV27 with TRBJ1-2, with 7 nucleotides matching TRBD1. The V gene end was trimmed by 0 bases and the J gene end by 6 bases; junction bases not matched to a gene: 7. The germline CDR1 and CDR2 sequences are MNHEY and SMNVEV (reference sequence). The CDR3 totals 15 residues. In DNA, the CDR3 is TGTGCCAGCAGTTTATCCCGGTGGGACAGTCATGGCTACACCTTC. It is translated as CASSLSRWDSHGYTF.

The chain uses TRBV12-3 or TRBV12-4 and TRBJ1-5; D is perhaps TRBD1 (5 bases). CDR3 length: 16 residues. V was pared by 0 bases and J by 15 bases, with 24 bases between. CDR3 protein: CASSLAGGREGRSRHF. CDR3 nucleotides: TGTGCCAGCAGTTTAGCCGGGGGACGGGAGGGGAGGTCCCGGCATTTT.

About this clonotype itself: The junction and the germline gene differ at one end; a read error may be behind it. The chain has TRBV20-1 and TRBJ2-1; 8 bases map to TRBD2. The CDR3 runs to 15 residues. CDR1 and CDR2 (germline): DFQATT, SNEGSKA (reference sequence). CDR3 DNA: TGCAGTGCTGGAGATCCGGGGGGGACGGGGAATGAGCAGTTCTTC. This encodes CSAGDPGGTGNEQFF.